This passage covers 14 T cell receptor beta chains from one sample sequenced in a study of blood T cell repertoires in COVID-19. Measured with immunoSEQ multiplex PCR; TCRdb has only the in-frame clones, and not every one. Seen here are hundreds of thousands of clones, 87% observed once, and the top ten hold more than 10%. Sample: peripheral blood. These receptors were obtained from a woman under 30 who had recovered from COVID-19.

This chain joins TRBV2 and TRBJ1-4; a weak D match, TRBD1 (5 bases). Trimming stripped 6 bases from V and 2 bases from J, with 13 bases between. Germline V gives CDR1 SNHLY, CDR2 FYNNEI. CDR3 size: 15 residues. CDR3 in amino acids: CASSKWGGTNEKLFF. CDR3 in DNA: TGTGCCAGCAGCAAATGGGGGGGTACTAATGAAAAACTGTTTTTT.

The genes are TRBV29-1 and TRBJ2-7; 11 bases are a match to TRBD2. The CDR3 contains 14 residues. The germline V gene encodes CDR1 SQVTM and CDR2 ANQGSEA. The J segment lost 7 bases and the V segment lost 4 bases, leaving 9 bases of the junction unmatched. The CDR3 is CSVGLAGTSGEQYF. The CDR3 DNA reads as TGCAGCGTTGGTCTCGCCGGGACTAGCGGAGAGCAGTACTTC.

This chain links TRBV24-1 with TRBJ2-7; the match to TRBD1 covers 8 bases. CDR3 length: 15 residues. The germline gives CDR1 KGHDR, CDR2 SFDVKD. Trimming at V came to 3 bases and at J to 5 bases, leaving 8 bases not matched to a gene. The CDR3 nucleotides are TGTGCCACCAGTGATCGGACAGGGAAACTCCACGAGCAGTACTTC. Protein sequence: CATSDRTGKLHEQYF.

The rearrangement links TRBV14 to TRBJ1-1; D unresolved. This CDR3 region has 11 residues. Trimming left V 5 bases short and J 2 bases short, with 3 bases between. Germline V gives CDR1 SGHDN, CDR2 FVKESK. The CDR3 loop reads CASSSNTEAFF. For the CDR3, the DNA is TGTGCCAGCAGCTCAAACACTGAAGCTTTCTTT.

The V call is TRBV10-1, the J call TRBJ1-3, with 7 bases lining up with TRBD1. Germline V CDR1 and CDR2: WNHNN, SYGVQD (reference sequence). The CDR3 spans 15 residues. V shed 10 bases and J 0 bases; nucleotides not matched to a gene: 9. CDR3 in DNA: TGCGCCACTCAGCCAGGGGGAAGCTCTGGAAACACCATATATTTT. Translated: CATQPGGSSGNTIYF.

The table lists this clone with a few counts. The chain recombines TRBV11-2 with TRBJ2-7, with 8 bases matching TRBD1. The germline V gene has CDR1 SGHAT and CDR2 FQNNGV. V trimming: 1 base; J trimming: 6 bases; junction bases outside the gene matches: 5. The CDR3 runs 14 residues. This CDR3 is CASSLGLGQVEQYF. The DNA for the CDR3 is TGTGCCAGCAGCTTAGGTCTGGGACAGGTCGAGCAGTACTTC. Looking up the rest from reference TRBV11-2 and TRBJ2-7 gives the full variable domain: EAGVAQSPRYKIIEKRQSVAFWCNPISGHATLYWYQQILGQGPKLLIQFQNNGVVDDSQLPKDRFSAERLKGVDSTLKIQPAKLEDSAVYLCASSLGLGQVEQYFGPGTRLTVT.

The chain recombines TRBV2 with TRBJ2-7, with a tentative D call TRBD1 (6 bases). The V end lost 6 bases, the J end lost 0 bases, and 21 bases lay between the germline ends. Germline V gene sequence: CDR1 SNHLY, CDR2 FYNNEI. The CDR3 contains 17 residues. CDR3 sequence (DNA): TGTGCCAGCAGCCAGACCGGGACACTAGTTTCCTCCTACGAGCAGTACTTC. Amino acids: CASSQTGTLVSSYEQYF. Drawing the rest from reference TRBV2 and TRBJ2-7, the complete variable domain is EPEVTQTPSHQVTQMGQEVILRCVPISNHLYFYWYRQILGQKVEFLVSFYNNEISEKSEIFDDQFSVERPDGSNFTLKIRSTKLEDSAMYFCASSQTGTLVSSYEQYFGPGTRLTVT.

The chain employs TRBV30 and TRBJ2-1; 14 bases agree with TRBD2. The CDR3 contains 14 residues. J was trimmed by 6 bases and V by 5 bases; bases with no gene match: 3. Germline values: CDR1 GTSNPN, CDR2 SVGIG (reference sequence). CDR3 in DNA: TGTGCCTGGGGGGGGACTAGCGGGAGCAATGAGCAGTTCTTC. Its translation: CAWGGTSGSNEQFF.

The chain recombines TRBV15 with TRBJ1-1, with D possibly being TRBD1 (5 bases). CDR1 and CDR2 (germline): LNHNV, YYDKDF (reference sequence). The CDR3 has 15 amino acids. Trimming took 1 base from V and 1 from J, leaving 10 bases between them. CDR3 sequence: CATSRVMTANTEAFF. The CDR3, as DNA: TGTGCCACCAGCAGAGTCATGACAGCGAACACTGAAGCTTTCTTT.

The chain has TRBV9 and TRBJ1-2; 7 bases map to TRBD1. This CDR3 has 14 residues. V gave up 5 bases and J gave up 3 bases; unmatched junction bases: 7. The V gene's germline CDR1 is SGDLS and CDR2 YYNGEE. For the CDR3, the DNA is TGTGCCAGCAGTGAACAGGGGAGTGACTATGGCTACACCTTC. This translates into CASSEQGSDYGYTF.

This rearrangement joins TRBV5-6 to TRBJ2-7, with TRBD2 identical over 13 bases. The V segment lost 4 bases and the J segment 0 bases; nucleotides outside the gene matches: 7. The CDR3 runs to 17 residues. Germline CDR1 is SGHDT and CDR2 is YYEEEE. The DNA of the CDR3 is TGTGCCAGCAGCGCGGGACTAGCGGGATGGAGCTCCTACGAGCAGTACTTC. Translating it yields CASSAGLAGWSSYEQYF.

The chain combines TRBV10-3 with TRBJ1-1, with D possibly TRBD1 on 6 matching bases. Germline CDR1 ENHRY, CDR2 SYGVKD. The CDR3 is 13 amino acids. V was cut by 6 bases and J by 1 base, with 9 bases left in between. The CDR3, as DNA: TGTGCCATCAGGGGGACACCGAACACTGAAGCTTTCTTT. This gives the protein CAIRGTPNTEAFF.

J is TRBJ1-2 and V is TRBV3-1 (or the pseudogene TRBV3-2); 9 bases are a match to TRBD1. With 4 bases clipped from V and 7 bases from J, the junction kept 7 bases outside the gene matches. CDR3 length: 14 amino acids. Germline V gene sequence: CDR1 LGHDT, CDR2 YNNKEL (reference sequence). DNA of the CDR3: TGTGCCAGCAGCCCGGGACAGGGTTCTTCTGGCTACACCTTC. Translated: CASSPGQGSSGYTF.

The chain is built from TRBV5-1 and TRBJ1-1, with a possible D match to TRBD1 (6 bases). Trimming pared 3 bases from V and 5 bases from J, leaving 17 bases between. The CDR3 is 15 residues long. The germline gives CDR1 SGHRS, CDR2 YFSETQ. As DNA, the CDR3 is TGCGCCAGCAGCTCCCAGGGGCTGGCATTAACTGAAGCTTTCTTT. Translation gives CASSSQGLALTEAFF.